This T cell receptor beta chain derives from a study of long-term antiretroviral therapy in people with HIV. Study results and caveats: Repertoire dominance by clones expanded before ART was seen at all time points.

Comment on this clone: What it recognizes is unknown.

Sequencing used immunoSEQ v3.0 at survey level. Assay: immunoSEQ multiplex PCR; the TCRdb copy retains only in-frame clones and omits some. This sample has tens of thousands of clones, with approximately 86% found just once. V was cut by 4 bases and J by 8 bases, with 17 bases left in between. The CDR3 length is 13 residues. Germline values: CDR1 SQVTM, CDR2 ANQGSEA. The chain couples TRBV29-1 to TRBJ1-2; D gene unclear. Sequencing was performed on unsorted PBMCs, taken 1.3 years after starting antiretroviral therapy. The sequence derives from a man in his sixties with HIV. The chain's CDR3 is CSVAQTPEVGYTF. The CDR3 DNA reads as TGCAGCGTTGCCCAGACTCCGGAGGTAGGCTACACCTTC.